This TCR beta chain was sequenced during a study of T cell repertoires in cytomegalovirus infection. Study at large: Signatures in public TCR beta sequences pointed to both CMV infection and matching HLA type.

CDR3 size: 12 residues. Germline CDR1 and CDR2: DFQATT and SNEGSKA (reference sequence). Germline trimming cut 5 bases from V and 7 bases from J; bases unmatched to any gene: 5. At least ten counts were recorded for this clonotype. Its antigen is undetermined. Points from the study as a whole: HLA-C-restricted CMV-specific TCR beta clonotypes were dominant in the ex vivo response.

TCRdb itself ran the reads through MiXCR, one entry per CDR3 protein. This sample yields about 130,000 distinct CDR3 sequences, of which approximately 8.8% are seen a single time; 10% belongs to the top ten. The clonotype was recovered from a human donor in good health (CMV status not recorded). Some clones in this sample may be carry-over from other donors' samples. Material: PBMCs. The rearrangement uses TRBV20-1 and TRBJ1-1; 9 bases match TRBD1. The CDR3 sequence is CSAPGQGNEAFF. The CDR3 DNA is TGCAGTGCTCCGGGACAGGGCAATGAAGCTTTCTTT.